The rows below give T cell receptor beta chains drawn from one sample of a study of technical replicates of blood from four donors. TCRdb keeps only in-frame clones here, not all; method: immunoSEQ multiplex PCR. The data show 65,000 to 85,000 clones, 95% to 98% seen once. Sequenced: T cells isolated from PBMCs. These receptors originate from a human donor in good health. The CDR3 runs from the conserved cysteine through the conserved F or W. Each record gives: clone size, D gene, V gene, J gene, CDR3 DNA, CDR3 protein. D genes are given only for firm matches. Clone size is stated in some rows and not others, as once, few, many or a class when expanded.

-	-	TRBV5-1	TRBJ2-7	TGCGCCAGCAGCTTGGAGGGGCGGACCTTTGAGGAGCAGTACTTC	CASSLEGRTFEEQYF
-	TRBD2	TRBV9	TRBJ2-1	TGTGCCAGCAGCATCCAAAGCGGGAGAGTTTACAATGAGCAGTTCTTC	CASSIQSGRVYNEQFF
-	-	TRBV2	TRBJ2-2	TGTGCCAGCAGTCCACAGGGGAACACCGGGGAGCTGTTTTTT	CASSPQGNTGELFF
-	TRBD2	TRBV28	TRBJ2-7	TGTGCCAGCAGTTTAACGGGAGGGCCCTACGAGCAGTACTTC	CASSLTGGPYEQYF
-	-	TRBV6-5	TRBJ1-1	TGTGCCAGCAGTTACAGCGGTTTCTCGAACACTGAAGCTTTCTTT	CASSYSGFSNTEAFF
-	TRBD1	TRBV6-5	TRBJ1-5	TGTGCCAGCAGTTACTCCGGGACAGGGATGAATCAGCCCCAGCATTTT	CASSYSGTGMNQPQHF
-	-	TRBV14	TRBJ2-7	TGTGCCAGCAGCCAAGACGCGACTCCTTACGAGCAGTACTTC	CASSQDATPYEQYF
-	TRBD1	TRBV11-2	TRBJ1-1	TGTGCCAGCAGCGCTTACTGGACAGGGATGAACACTGAAGCTTTCTTT	CASSAYWTGMNTEAFF
-	TRBD1	TRBV19	TRBJ1-2	TGTGCCAGTAGTTTGACAGGGTATGGCTACACCTTC	CASSLTGYGYTF
-	TRBD2	TRBV6-5	TRBJ2-1	TGTGCCAGCAGTTTCGGGACTAGCGGGTACAATGAGCAGTTCTTC	CASSFGTSGYNEQFF
-	-	TRBV18	TRBJ2-5	TGTGCCAGCTCACCACCAGGGGAAGAGACCCAGTACTTC	CASSPPGEETQYF
-	-	TRBV6-5	TRBJ1-2	TGTGCCAGCAGTTACTTGGAGTCTTATGGCTACACCTTC	CASSYLESYGYTF
-	-	TRBV25-1	TRBJ1-1	TGTGCCAGCAGTGATCCAACCGCACGAGGGTGGGCTGAAGCTTTCTTT	CASSDPTARGWAEAFF
once	-	TRBV28	TRBJ1-5	TGTGCCAGCAGACCTGCTACAGGGAGCAATCAGCCCCAGCATTTT	CASRPATGSNQPQHF
-	-	TRBV4-1	TRBJ2-7	TGCGCCAGCAGCTACAGGGACGAGCAGTACTTC	CASSYRDEQYF
-	TRBD1	TRBV5-6	TRBJ1-5	TGTGCCAGCAGCTTGAGTCCAGGGGGGAATCAGCCCCAGCATTTT	CASSLSPGGNQPQHF
-	-	TRBV30	TRBJ2-7	TGTGCCTGGAGTACCCGACAGGTGTTTTCCGAGCAGTACTTC	CAWSTRQVFSEQYF
-	TRBD1	TRBV28	TRBJ1-3	TGTGCCAGCATCGCAGGGGGAAGAAACACCATATATTTT	CASIAGGRNTIYF
-	-	TRBV6-5	TRBJ2-7	TGTGCCAGCAGAAAGGAGGGCTACGAGCAGTACTTC	CASRKEGYEQYF
-	-	TRBV7-9	TRBJ1-2	TGTGCCAGCAGCGGAGCCGGGACATGGGAAGGCTACACCTTC	CASSGAGTWEGYTF
-	-	TRBV6-6	TRBJ1-2	TGTGCCAGCAGTTATAGGGGGGGAGGCTACACCTTC	CASSYRGGGYTF
-	TRBD2	TRBV15	TRBJ2-5	TGTGCCACCAGCACCAAGCGGGAAGAGGAAGAGACCCAGTACTTC	CATSTKREEEETQYF
-	TRBD1	TRBV10-3	TRBJ2-5	TGTGCCACCGGGACAGGGTGGCAAGAGACCCAGTACTTC	CATGTGWQETQYF
-	TRBD1	TRBV18	TRBJ2-1	TGTGCCAGCTCACCAGACAGGGGAACGAACAATGAGCAGTTCTTC	CASSPDRGTNNEQFF
-	-	TRBV4-2	TRBJ2-7	TGTGCCAGCAGCCAAGTCGGTGTTGGAGGGGCACTGACCTACGAGCAGTACTTC	CASSQVGVGGALTYEQYF
-	-	TRBV5-4	TRBJ2-2	TGTGCCAGCAGGCCCGGGACAAGGAACACCGGGGAGCTGTTTTTT	CASRPGTRNTGELFF
-	-	TRBV30	TRBJ1-2	TGTGCCTGGAGGTGGACTTATGGCTACACCTTC	CAWRWTYGYTF
-	-	TRBV6-5	TRBJ2-7	TGTGCCAGCAGTGGCGGGAACTCCTACGAGCAGTACTTC	CASSGGNSYEQYF
-	-	TRBV5-1	TRBJ2-7	TGCGCCAGCAGCTTGGCCGGGGTCAACGAGCAGTACTTC	CASSLAGVNEQYF
-	-	TRBV5-4	TRBJ2-7	TGTGCCAGCAGCTTGGAGAGTAGCTCCTACGAGCAGTACTTC	CASSLESSSYEQYF
-	-	TRBV30	TRBJ2-3	TGTGCCTTGGGAGCCTTCACAGATACGCAGTATTTT	CALGAFTDTQYF
-	-	TRBV9	TRBJ2-7	TGTGCCAGCGGTAGGGGTAGGTACGAGCAGTACTTC	CASGRGRYEQYF
-	TRBD2	TRBV4-2	TRBJ2-7	TGTGCCAGCAGCCAAGTGAGGCTAGCGGGATCCAACGAGCAGTACTTC	CASSQVRLAGSNEQYF